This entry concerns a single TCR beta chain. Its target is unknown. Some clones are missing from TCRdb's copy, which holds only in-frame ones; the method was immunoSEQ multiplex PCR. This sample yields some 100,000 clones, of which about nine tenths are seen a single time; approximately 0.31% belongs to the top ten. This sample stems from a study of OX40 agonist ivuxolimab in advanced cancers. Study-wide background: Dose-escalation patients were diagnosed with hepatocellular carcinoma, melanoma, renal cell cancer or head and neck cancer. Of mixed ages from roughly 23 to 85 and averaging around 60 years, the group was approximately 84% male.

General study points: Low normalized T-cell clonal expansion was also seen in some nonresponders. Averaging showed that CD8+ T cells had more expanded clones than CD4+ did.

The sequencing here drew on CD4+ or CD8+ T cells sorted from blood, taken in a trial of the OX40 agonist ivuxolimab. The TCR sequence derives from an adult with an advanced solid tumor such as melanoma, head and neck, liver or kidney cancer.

CDR3 coding DNA: TGTGCCAGCAGCGTAGAAGGCCGGCGAGACGAGCAGTTCTTC. Its protein product is CASSVEGRRDEQFF. The chain is built from TRBV9 and TRBJ2-1, with D unclear. In germline, CDR1 is SGDLS, CDR2 YYNGEE. The CDR3 is 14 amino acids. The germline V and J ends were trimmed by 0 bases and 10 bases, with 14 bases remaining between them.